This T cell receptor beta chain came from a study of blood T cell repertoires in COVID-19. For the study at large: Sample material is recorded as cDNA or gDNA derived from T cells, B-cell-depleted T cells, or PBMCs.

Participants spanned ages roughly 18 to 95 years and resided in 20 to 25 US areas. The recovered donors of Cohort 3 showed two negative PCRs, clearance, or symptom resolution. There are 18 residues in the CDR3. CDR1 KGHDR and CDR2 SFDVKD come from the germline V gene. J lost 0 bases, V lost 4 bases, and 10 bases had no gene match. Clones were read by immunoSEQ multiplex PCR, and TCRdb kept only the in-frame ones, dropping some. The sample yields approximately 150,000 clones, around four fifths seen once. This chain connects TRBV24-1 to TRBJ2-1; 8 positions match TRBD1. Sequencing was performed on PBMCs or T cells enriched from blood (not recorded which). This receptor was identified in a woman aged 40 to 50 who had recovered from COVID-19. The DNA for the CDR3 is TGTGCCACCAGTGACACTCCCAGGGGGCAATACTCCTACAATGAGCAGTTCTTC. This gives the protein CATSDTPRGQYSYNEQFF.